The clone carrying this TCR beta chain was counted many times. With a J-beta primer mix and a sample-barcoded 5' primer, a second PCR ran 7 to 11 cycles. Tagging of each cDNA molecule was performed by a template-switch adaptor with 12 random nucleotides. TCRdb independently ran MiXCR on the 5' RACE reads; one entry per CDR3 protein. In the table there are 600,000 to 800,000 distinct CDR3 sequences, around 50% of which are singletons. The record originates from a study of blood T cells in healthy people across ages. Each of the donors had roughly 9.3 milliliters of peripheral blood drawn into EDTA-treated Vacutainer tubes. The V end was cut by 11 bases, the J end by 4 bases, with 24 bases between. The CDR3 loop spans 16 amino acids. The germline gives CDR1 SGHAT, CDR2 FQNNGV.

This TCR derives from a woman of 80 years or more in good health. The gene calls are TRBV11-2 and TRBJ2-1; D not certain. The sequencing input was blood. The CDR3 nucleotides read TGTGCCTCGCAGCACCTACTTCCTGGCGGTTACAATGAGCAGTTCTTC. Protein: CASQHLLPGGYNEQFF.